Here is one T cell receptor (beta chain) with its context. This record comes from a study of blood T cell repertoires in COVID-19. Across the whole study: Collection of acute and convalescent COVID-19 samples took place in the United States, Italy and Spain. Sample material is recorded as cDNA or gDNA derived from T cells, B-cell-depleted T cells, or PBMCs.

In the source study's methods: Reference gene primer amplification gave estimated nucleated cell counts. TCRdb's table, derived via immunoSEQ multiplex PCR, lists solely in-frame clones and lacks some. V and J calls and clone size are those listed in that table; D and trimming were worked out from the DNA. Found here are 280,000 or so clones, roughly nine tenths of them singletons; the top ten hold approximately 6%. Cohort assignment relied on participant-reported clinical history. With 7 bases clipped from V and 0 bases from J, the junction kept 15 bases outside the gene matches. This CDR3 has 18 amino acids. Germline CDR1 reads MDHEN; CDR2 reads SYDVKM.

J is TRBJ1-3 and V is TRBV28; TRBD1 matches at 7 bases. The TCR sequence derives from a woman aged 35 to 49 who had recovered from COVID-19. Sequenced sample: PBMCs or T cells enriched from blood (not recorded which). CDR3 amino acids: CASTLAGGTLSSGNTIYF. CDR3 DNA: TGTGCCAGCACCCTTGCAGGGGGTACTCTGAGCTCTGGAAACACCATATATTTT.